The rows below give T cell receptor beta chains drawn from one sample of a study of beta chain features in type 1 diabetes. Profiled with immunoSEQ multiplex PCR; TCRdb holds only in-frame clones, not every one. Counted here are 100,000 to 150,000 clones, roughly 10% occurring once; the ten biggest clones make up around 0.7%. The specimen was central memory CD4+ T cells from blood. These receptors were taken from a man younger than 45 with type 1 diabetes. Each CDR3 is given with its conserved first and last residue. D genes are given only for firm matches. The size field is filled for only some rows; it gives once, few, many or a size class.

TRBV4-3	-	TRBJ1-2	-	TGCGCCAGCAGCCAAGATCATACAGGGAACTATGGCTACACCTTC	CASSQDHTGNYGYTF
TRBV6-5	-	TRBJ2-7	-	TGTGCCAGCAGTTACTCGCAGTACGGGGAAGACTACGAGCAGTACTTC	CASSYSQYGEDYEQYF
TRBV19	few	TRBJ2-7	-	TGTGCCAGTAGTCATCCACAGGAGTCCTACGAGCAGTACTTC	CASSHPQESYEQYF
TRBV6-6	few	TRBJ2-1	-	TGTGCCACGAGGTCCGGGATCGCCGATGAGCAGTTCTTC	CATRSGIADEQFF
TRBV10-2	-	TRBJ1-2	-	TGCGCCAGCAGTGACCGGGACTGGAGGAATGGCTACACCTTC	CASSDRDWRNGYTF
TRBV5-4	-	TRBJ1-2	-	TGTGCCAGCAGCTTACAGGGCGTTGGGGGCTATGGCTACACCTTC	CASSLQGVGGYGYTF
TRBV28	-	TRBJ1-2	TRBD1	TGTGCCAGCAGTTTAAGGGGGCAGGGCTACACCTTC	CASSLRGQGYTF
TRBV9	few	TRBJ2-5	-	TGTGCCAGCAGCGTAGACACCGAAGAGACCCAGTACTTC	CASSVDTEETQYF
TRBV7-3	few	TRBJ1-3	TRBD1	TGTGCCAGCAGCGGTCTAGGGACAGGTAACACCATATATTTT	CASSGLGTGNTIYF
TRBV7-2	few	TRBJ2-3	-	TGTGCCAGCAGCTCCATGGGGGGTGAGGAAGATACGCAGTATTTT	CASSSMGGEEDTQYF
TRBV18	-	TRBJ2-3	-	TGTGCCAGCTCACCAGTATCAGATACGCAGTATTTT	CASSPVSDTQYF
TRBV7-3	-	TRBJ2-7	TRBD1	TGTGCCAGCAGCCCCGGGACAGGGCTCGAGCAGTACTTC	CASSPGTGLEQYF
TRBV30	few	TRBJ2-7	-	TGTGCCTGGAGTGACCAGGGGTCCTACGAGCAGTACTTC	CAWSDQGSYEQYF
TRBV5-1	few	TRBJ2-3	TRBD2	TGCGCCAGCAGCCCCTCAGGGACTAGCAGCACAGATACGCAGTATTTT	CASSPSGTSSTDTQYF
TRBV10-3	-	TRBJ1-4	-	TGTGCCATCAGTGACCAGGGAAACATTGAAAAACTGTTTTTT	CAISDQGNIEKLFF
TRBV4-2	-	TRBJ2-7	TRBD1	TGTGCCAGCAGCCTCGACAGGGACGAGCAGTACTTC	CASSLDRDEQYF
TRBV7-9	-	TRBJ1-6	-	TGTGCCAGCAGCCCCAGGGCAGGGGTCAATTCACCCCTCCACTTT	CASSPRAGVNSPLHF
TRBV7-3	-	TRBJ2-1	TRBD2	TGTGCCAGCAGCTTTGCGGGGGGGTCCTACAATGAGCAGTTCTTC	CASSFAGGSYNEQFF
TRBV28	few	TRBJ2-5	-	TGTGCCAGCAGTCCCGGACAGCTCGGGGAGACCCAGTACTTC	CASSPGQLGETQYF
TRBV11-1	-	TRBJ2-5	TRBD2	TGTGCCAGCAGCTTCGCGGGGGGCCAAGAGACCCAGTACTTC	CASSFAGGQETQYF
TRBV11-2	-	TRBJ2-7	-	TGTGCCAGCAGCTTACAGGGCTACGAGCAGTACTTC	CASSLQGYEQYF
TRBV5-4	-	TRBJ2-7	-	TGTGCCAGCAGCTCCGGTTACGAGCAGTACTTC	CASSSGYEQYF
TRBV10-3	medium-sized	TRBJ2-1	TRBD2	TGTGCCATCAGCAAACTAGCGGGGGACATCAATGAGCAGTTCTTC	CAISKLAGDINEQFF
TRBV10-3	-	TRBJ1-1	TRBD1	TGTGCCATCAGGAAACAGGGGGACACTGAAGCTTTCTTT	CAIRKQGDTEAFF
TRBV11-3	-	TRBJ2-2	-	TGTGCCAGCAGCCCCGACACCAGGGGGGAGCTGTTTTTT	CASSPDTRGELFF
TRBV5-4	-	TRBJ2-5	-	TGTGCCAGCAGCTTGGATGGGGGCAGGGGTTCAGAGACCCAGTACTTC	CASSLDGGRGSETQYF
TRBV2	few	TRBJ1-6	-	TGTGCCAGCAGTGAAGCGAACAGGTATTCACCCCTCCACTTT	CASSEANRYSPLHF
TRBV30	few	TRBJ2-7	TRBD1	TGTGCCTGGGGCAGGGGGCCCTACGAGCAGTACTTC	CAWGRGPYEQYF
TRBV7-9	few	TRBJ2-5	TRBD2	TGTGCCAGCGCGAAGCGGGGGGTCCAAGAGACCCAGTACTTC	CASAKRGVQETQYF
TRBV19	-	TRBJ2-2	TRBD2	TGTGCCAGTAGTCCCCGGGGTAGCGGGGGGGCGAACACCGGGGAGCTGTTTTTT	CASSPRGSGGANTGELFF
TRBV4-2	-	TRBJ2-3	-	TGTGCCAGCAGCCAACTACAGGGTGGTGGCACAGATACGCAGTATTTT	CASSQLQGGGTDTQYF
TRBV4-1	-	TRBJ1-1	TRBD1	TGTGCCAGCAGCCCCCAAACCGACAGGGCTGAAGCTTTCTTT	CASSPQTDRAEAFF
TRBV7-3	few	TRBJ1-1	-	TGTGCCAGCAGCTCGCCCGGAGGAGGAGCTTTCTTT	CASSSPGGGAFF
TRBV11-2	few	TRBJ1-5	-	TGTGCCAGCCCGAGGAGCAATCAGCCCCAGCATTTT	CASPRSNQPQHF
TRBV4-1	few	TRBJ1-6	-	TGCGCCAGCAGCCAAGATAACAGGGTAGATTATAATTCACCCCTCCACTTT	CASSQDNRVDYNSPLHF
TRBV2	-	TRBJ2-7	TRBD2	TGTGCCACTAGGTCCAGCGGGGGTACCTACGAGCAGTACTTC	CATRSSGGTYEQYF
TRBV5-1	few	TRBJ2-1	TRBD2	TGCGCCAGCATTCCGGTGGCGGGGGGGTACAATGAGCAGTTCTTC	CASIPVAGGYNEQFF
TRBV18	few	TRBJ1-1	-	TGTGCCAGCTCACCCCAACAGGGCGAGACTGAAGCTTTCTTT	CASSPQQGETEAFF
TRBV11-2	few	TRBJ2-1	TRBD1	TGTGCCAGCAGTTCGGACAGGGACAATGAGCAGTTCTTC	CASSSDRDNEQFF
TRBV28	many	TRBJ1-6	-	TGTGCCAGCAGCCGTTATTCGTTACGGAGGCATAATTCACCCCTCCACTTT	CASSRYSLRRHNSPLHF
TRBV2	-	TRBJ2-3	-	TGTGCCAGCACACGACTAAGCGAGGCGGATACGCAGTATTTT	CASTRLSEADTQYF
TRBV6-5	few	TRBJ2-1	TRBD1	TGTGCCAGCAGTTACTGGACCGGGACAGGGGACAATGAGCAGTTCTTC	CASSYWTGTGDNEQFF